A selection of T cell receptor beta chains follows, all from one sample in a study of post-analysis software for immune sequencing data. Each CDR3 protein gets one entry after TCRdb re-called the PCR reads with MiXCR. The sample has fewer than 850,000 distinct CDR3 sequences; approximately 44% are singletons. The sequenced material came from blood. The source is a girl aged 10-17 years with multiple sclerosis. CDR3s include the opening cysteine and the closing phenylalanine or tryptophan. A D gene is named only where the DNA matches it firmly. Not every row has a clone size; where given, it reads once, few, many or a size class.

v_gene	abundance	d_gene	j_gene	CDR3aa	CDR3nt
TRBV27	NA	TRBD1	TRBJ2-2	CASSPITGTGHTGELFF	TGTGCCAGCAGCCCTATAACCGGGACAGGGCACACCGGGGAGCTGTTTTTT
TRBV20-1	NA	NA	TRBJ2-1	CSGRTYNEQFF	TGCAGTGGCAGGACGTACAATGAGCAGTTCTTC
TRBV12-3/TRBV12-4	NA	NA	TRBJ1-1	CASSLTGLTEAFF	TGTGCCAGCAGTTTAACGGGGCTCACTGAAGCTTTCTTT
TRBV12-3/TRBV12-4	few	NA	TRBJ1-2	CASTYGTAYGYTF	TGTGCCAGCACCTACGGGACGGCCTATGGCTACACCTTC
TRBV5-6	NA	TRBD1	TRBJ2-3	CASSFTGGSTDTQYF	TGTGCCAGCAGCTTCACAGGGGGCAGCACAGATACGCAGTATTTT
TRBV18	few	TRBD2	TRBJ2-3	CASSPLAGGPTDTQYF	TGTGCCAGCTCACCACTAGCGGGAGGGCCCACAGATACGCAGTATTTT
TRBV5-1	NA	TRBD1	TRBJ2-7	CASSTRTGTYEQYF	TGCGCCAGCAGCACCAGGACAGGGACCTACGAGCAGTACTTC
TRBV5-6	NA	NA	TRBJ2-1	CASSLVSSSYNEQFF	TGTGCCAGCAGCTTGGTCTCCAGCTCCTACAATGAGCAGTTCTTC
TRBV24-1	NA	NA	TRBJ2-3	CATSNLDTQYF	TGTGCCACCAGTAACCTGGATACGCAGTATTTT
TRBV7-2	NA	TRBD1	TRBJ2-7	CACSPSGTAYEQYF	TGTGCCTGCAGCCCTTCTGGGACAGCCTACGAGCAGTACTTC
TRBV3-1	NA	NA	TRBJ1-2	CASSQIGDGYTF	TGTGCCAGCAGCCAAATTGGGGATGGCTACACCTTC
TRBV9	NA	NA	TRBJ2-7	CASSGSPGLSYEQYF	TGTGCCAGCAGCGGTTCCCCCGGGCTCTCCTACGAGCAGTACTTC
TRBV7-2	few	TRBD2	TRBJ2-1	CASSFTSGSNEQFF	TGTGCCAGCAGCTTCACTAGCGGGAGTAATGAGCAGTTCTTC
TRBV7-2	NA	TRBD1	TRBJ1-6	CASSLGQGANSPLHF	TGTGCCAGCAGCTTGGGACAGGGGGCCAATTCACCCCTCCACTTT
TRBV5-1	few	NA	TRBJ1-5	CASSFGTNQPQHF	TGCGCCAGCAGCTTCGGGACAAATCAGCCCCAGCATTTT
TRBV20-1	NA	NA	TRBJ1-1	CSARGGWGTEAFF	TGCAGTGCTCGGGGCGGGTGGGGCACTGAAGCTTTCTTT
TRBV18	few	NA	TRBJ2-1	CASSPDQINEQFF	TGTGCCAGCTCACCAGACCAGATCAATGAGCAGTTCTTC
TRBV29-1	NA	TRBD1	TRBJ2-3	CSVRASGTGGTQYF	TGCAGCGTTAGGGCCTCGGGGACAGGGGGTACGCAGTATTTT
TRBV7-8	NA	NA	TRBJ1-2	CASSLGWGGANYGYTF	TGTGCCAGCAGCTTAGGATGGGGCGGAGCTAACTATGGCTACACCTTC
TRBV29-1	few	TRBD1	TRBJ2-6	CSVEVYRGHSGANVLTF	TGCAGCGTTGAGGTGTACAGGGGTCACTCTGGGGCCAACGTCCTGACTTTC
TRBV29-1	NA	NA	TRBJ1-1	CSVHQALMNTEAFF	TGCAGCGTTCACCAGGCGTTAATGAACACTGAAGCTTTCTTT
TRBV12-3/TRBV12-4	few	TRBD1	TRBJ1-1	CASREGGQGGVNTEAFF	TGTGCCAGCAGAGAGGGGGGACAGGGAGGCGTTAACACTGAAGCTTTCTTT
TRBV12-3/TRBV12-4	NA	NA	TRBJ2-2	CASRPGVGELFF	TGTGCCAGCAGACCCGGTGTCGGGGAGCTGTTTTTT
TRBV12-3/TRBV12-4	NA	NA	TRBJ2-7	CASSRRVPVYEQYF	TGTGCCAGCAGTCGCAGGGTTCCGGTTTACGAGCAGTACTTC
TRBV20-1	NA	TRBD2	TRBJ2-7	CSASSASGTDEQYF	TGCAGTGCTAGTAGCGCTAGCGGGACCGACGAGCAGTACTTC
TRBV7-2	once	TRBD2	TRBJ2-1	CASSPPGGDEQFF	TGTGCCAGCAGCCCCCCGGGGGGGGATGAGCAGTTCTTC
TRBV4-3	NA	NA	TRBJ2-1	CASSQVGANGHNEQFF	TGCGCCAGCAGCCAAGTCGGCGCTAATGGACACAATGAGCAGTTCTTC
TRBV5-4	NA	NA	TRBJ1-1	CASSMPLTGVNTEAFF	TGTGCCAGCAGCATGCCACTGACAGGCGTGAACACTGAAGCTTTCTTT
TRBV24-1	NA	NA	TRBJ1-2	CATSEGTTAEANYGYTF	TGTGCCACCAGTGAGGGGACTACAGCCGAAGCAAACTATGGCTACACCTTC
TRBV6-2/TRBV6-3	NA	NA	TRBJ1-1	CASSYSMGQEAFF	TGTGCCAGCAGTTACTCGATGGGGCAGGAAGCTTTCTTT
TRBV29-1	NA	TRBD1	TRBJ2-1	CSVSFSGQGSNEQFF	TGCAGCGTAAGCTTTTCGGGACAGGGAAGCAATGAGCAGTTCTTC
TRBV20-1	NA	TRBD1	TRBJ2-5	CSASLSGGLGNEQYF	TGCAGTGCTAGTCTTTCAGGGGGCTTGGGGAATGAGCAGTACTTC
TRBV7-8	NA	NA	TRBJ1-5	CASSIRHDSNQPQHF	TGTGCCAGCAGCATACGACACGATAGCAATCAGCCCCAGCATTTT
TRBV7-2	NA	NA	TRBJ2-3	CASSSGATDTQYF	TGTGCCAGCAGCTCCGGGGCTACAGATACGCAGTATTTT
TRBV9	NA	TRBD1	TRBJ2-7	CAGSAGQGSGEQYF	TGTGCCGGCAGCGCTGGACAGGGATCGGGCGAGCAGTACTTC
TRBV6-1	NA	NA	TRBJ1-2	CASSESGGYTF	TGTGCCAGCAGTGAATCAGGGGGCTACACCTTC
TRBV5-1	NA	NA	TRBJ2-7	CASRLGTSKHEQYF	TGCGCCAGCAGATTGGGTACTAGCAAGCACGAGCAGTACTTC
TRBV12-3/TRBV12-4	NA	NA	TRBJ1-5	CASRKDSGNQPQHF	TGTGCCAGCAGAAAGGACAGCGGCAATCAGCCCCAGCATTTT
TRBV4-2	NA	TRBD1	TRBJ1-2	CASSQVQGTGSWGYTF	TGTGCCAGCAGCCAAGTTCAAGGGACAGGGAGTTGGGGCTACACCTTC
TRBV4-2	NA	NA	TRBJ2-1	CASSQDLWDEQFF	TGTGCCAGCAGCCAAGATCTGTGGGATGAGCAGTTCTTC
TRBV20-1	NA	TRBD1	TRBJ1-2	CSARGGVGQGISNYGYTF	TGCAGTGCTAGAGGTGGTGTCGGACAGGGTATTTCTAACTATGGCTACACCTTC
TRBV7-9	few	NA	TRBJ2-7	CASSGDYEQYF	TGTGCCAGCAGCGGTGACTACGAGCAGTACTTC
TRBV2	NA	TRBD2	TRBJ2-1	CASSETSGIYNEQFF	TGTGCCAGCAGTGAAACTAGCGGGATTTACAATGAGCAGTTCTTC
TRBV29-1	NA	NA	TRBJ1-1	CSVYGLGGTEAFF	TGCAGCGTATACGGGCTCGGGGGGACTGAAGCTTTCTTT
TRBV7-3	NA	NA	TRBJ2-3	CASSLGAGPSTDTQYF	TGTGCCAGCAGCTTAGGGGCGGGCCCTAGCACAGATACGCAGTATTTT
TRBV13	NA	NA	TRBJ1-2	CASSLRTVDGYTF	TGTGCCAGCAGCTTACGGACAGTCGATGGCTACACCTTC
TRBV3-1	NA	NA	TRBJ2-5	CASSQDKTDQETQYF	TGTGCCAGCAGCCAAGATAAGACAGACCAAGAGACCCAGTACTTC
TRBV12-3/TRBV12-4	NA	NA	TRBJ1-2	CASSLGGAPGYTF	TGTGCCAGCAGTTTAGGGGGGGCCCCCGGCTACACCTTC
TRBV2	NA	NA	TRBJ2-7	CASLVPGVNEQYF	TGTGCCAGCCTTGTTCCAGGGGTTAACGAGCAGTACTTC